A selection of T cell receptor beta chains follows, all from one sample in a study of blood T cell repertoires in COVID-19. Clones were sequenced by immunoSEQ multiplex PCR, and TCRdb holds only the in-frame ones, with some missing. In the table there are approximately 270,000 clones, around nine tenths of which are singletons. What was sequenced was peripheral blood. Receptors were obtained from a man younger than 40 with acute or convalescent COVID-19. Each CDR3 is given with its conserved first and last residue. Each record gives: D gene, J gene, clone size, V gene, CDR3 protein, CDR3 DNA. The D gene is left open where the match is weak. Only part of the rows carry a size: once, few, many, or a class if the clone is expanded.

>TRBD2|TRBJ2-3|once|TRBV28
CASSSPGLGSDTQYF
TGTGCCAGCAGTTCACCGGGACTAGGGTCAGATACGCAGTATTTT
>TRBD2|TRBJ2-3|.|TRBV5-1
CASSLEGLARATDTQYF
TGCGCCAGCAGCTTGGAGGGACTAGCGAGGGCCACAGATACGCAGTATTTT
>TRBD1|TRBJ1-2|few|TRBV29-1
CSVIGQGARGNYGYTF
TGCAGCGTGATAGGACAGGGGGCGCGGGGGAACTATGGCTACACCTTC
>TRBD1|TRBJ1-3|few|TRBV5-1
CASSSQGARSGNTIYF
TGCGCCAGCAGCTCACAGGGGGCCCGCTCTGGAAACACCATATATTTT
>.|TRBJ2-7|.|TRBV6-5
CASSLTVAYEQYF
TGTGCCAGCAGTTTGACAGTTGCCTACGAGCAGTACTTC
>TRBD1|TRBJ1-5|.|TRBV19
CASSTQGLGQPQHF
TGTGCCAGTAGTACACAGGGGTTGGGTCAGCCCCAGCATTTT
>.|TRBJ1-5|.|TRBV6-5
CASSLDSYSNQPQHF
TGTGCCAGCAGCCTTGACAGCTATAGCAATCAGCCCCAGCATTTT
>.|TRBJ1-2|.|TRBV19
CASSITSMQGRGYTF
TGTGCCAGTAGTATTACGAGTATGCAGGGGAGAGGCTACACCTTC
>TRBD1|TRBJ1-5|.|TRBV19
CASSKDRARNQPQHF
TGTGCCAGTAGTAAGGACAGGGCCCGTAATCAGCCCCAGCATTTT
>TRBD1|TRBJ2-5|.|TRBV6-5
CASHRGQETQYF
TGTGCCAGCCACAGGGGACAAGAGACCCAGTACTTC
>TRBD2|TRBJ2-3|once|TRBV24-1
CATSASGGFTDTQYF
TGTGCCACCAGTGCTAGCGGGGGTTTCACAGATACGCAGTATTTT
>.|TRBJ1-2|.|TRBV7-2
CASNSNTVGATSYTF
TGTGCCAGCAACTCGAACACAGTGGGGGCAACGAGCTACACCTTC
>.|TRBJ1-6|.|TRBV27
CASSWRGGDSPLHF
TGTGCCAGCAGTTGGCGAGGGGGGGATTCACCCCTCCACTTT
>TRBD1|TRBJ1-1|few|TRBV11-2
CASSPDRGVAFF
TGTGCCAGCAGCCCGGACAGGGGGGTAGCTTTCTTT
>.|TRBJ1-3|.|TRBV7-2
CASSSRGVGSGNTIYF
TGTGCCAGCAGTTCCAGGGGTGTGGGGTCTGGAAACACCATATATTTT
>TRBD2|TRBJ2-3|.|TRBV9
CASSAGWGGGDTQYF
TGTGCCAGCAGCGCTGGGTGGGGGGGTGGAGATACGCAGTATTTT
>TRBD2|TRBJ2-5|once|TRBV29-1
CSVAGLAGETQYF
TGCAGCGTTGCGGGGCTAGCGGGGGAGACCCAGTACTTC
>TRBD2|TRBJ2-1|once|TRBV6-5
CASRPGTSGVNEQFF
TGTGCCAGCAGGCCCGGGACTAGCGGGGTCAATGAGCAGTTCTTC
>TRBD1|TRBJ2-3|.|TRBV5-1
CASSLGQGASGDTQYF
TGCGCCAGCAGCTTGGGACAGGGGGCTTCAGGAGATACGCAGTATTTT
>.|TRBJ1-6|.|TRBV2
CASREPGSPLHF
TGTGCCAGCAGAGAACCCGGTTCACCCCTCCACTTT
>.|TRBJ2-5|few|TRBV28
CASSFIQGTKTQYF
TGTGCCAGCAGTTTTATTCAGGGTACGAAGACCCAGTACTTC
>TRBD2|TRBJ2-1|.|TRBV11-2
CASSLVIVGGSIEQFF
TGTGCCAGCAGCTTAGTGATCGTCGGGGGGTCGATTGAGCAGTTCTTC
>.|TRBJ2-3|.|TRBV7-3
CASSSPGADTQYF
TGTGCCAGCAGCTCACCTGGAGCAGATACGCAGTATTTT
>.|TRBJ2-1|.|TRBV9
CASSVGAQSSYNEQFF
TGTGCCAGCAGCGTAGGAGCGCAGAGCTCCTACAATGAGCAGTTCTTC
>TRBD1|TRBJ1-1|few|TRBV29-1
CSGLGQGREAFF
TGCAGCGGGTTGGGACAGGGAAGGGAAGCTTTCTTT
>TRBD1|TRBJ2-2|few|TRBV15
CATSVHRGAGELFF
TGTGCCACCAGCGTCCACAGGGGGGCCGGGGAGCTGTTTTTT
>.|TRBJ2-2|.|TRBV7-3
CASSLVGGLNTGELFF
TGTGCCAGCAGCTTAGTAGGAGGACTGAACACCGGGGAGCTGTTTTTT
>.|TRBJ1-5|.|TRBV28
CASSLSPNQPQHF
TGTGCCAGCAGTCTCTCCCCCAATCAGCCCCAGCATTTT
>.|TRBJ2-2|once|TRBV3-1/TRBV3-2
CASARAALNTGELFF
TGTGCCAGCGCCAGGGCCGCTCTGAACACCGGGGAGCTGTTTTTT
>.|TRBJ2-2|.|TRBV28
CASSLMGGLTYHTGELFF
TGTGCCAGCAGTTTAATGGGGGGGCTGACATACCACACCGGGGAGCTGTTTTTT
>TRBD1|TRBJ2-1|.|TRBV7-2
CASSPTGRDSSLYEQFF
TGTGCCAGCAGCCCAACCGGTCGGGACAGCTCCCTCTATGAGCAGTTCTTC
>TRBD2|TRBJ2-7|few|TRBV3-1/TRBV3-2
CASSRLAGGYEQYF
TGTGCCAGCAGCCGACTAGCGGGGGGATACGAGCAGTACTTC
>TRBD2|TRBJ2-7|.|TRBV24-1
CATSDRGSGWEQYF
TGTGCCACCAGTGATCGCGGGAGTGGTTGGGAGCAGTACTTC
>.|TRBJ2-5|.|TRBV15
CATSRDITSPGETQYF
TGTGCCACCAGCAGAGATATAACGTCCCCGGGAGAGACCCAGTACTTC
>.|TRBJ2-7|.|TRBV3-1/TRBV3-2
CASSQLSDRSYEQYF
TGTGCCAGCAGCCAATTATCTGATCGGTCCTACGAGCAGTACTTC
>TRBD2|TRBJ2-7|.|TRBV4-2
CASSQMTSGSLIEQYF
TGTGCCAGCAGCCAAATGACTAGCGGGAGTTTAATAGAGCAGTACTTC